This T cell receptor (beta chain) stems from a study of blood T cells in healthy people across ages. Study-level findings and limits: Diversity estimates drawn from one million T cells were deemed underestimates.

This CDR3 has 15 amino acids. Germline CDR1 reads MNHEY; CDR2 reads SMNVEV (reference sequence). Trimming shortened V by 2 bases and J by 6 bases, and 17 bases separated the two germline ends. Next came a second PCR, run for about 6 to 12 cycles, which used a sample-barcoded 5' primer along with a J-beta primer mix. TCRdb analysed the 5' RACE reads with MiXCR anew, one entry per CDR3 protein. The sample contains more than 1 million distinct CDR3 sequences, 35% to 50% of which appear only once. The study drew donors from healthy Caucasian individuals in Russia aged about 6 to 100. A remark on this clonotype: The antigen is not known.

The chain couples TRBV27 to TRBJ2-7, with TRBD2 as a possible D gene (6 bases). Sequencing was done on a sample of blood. The TCR comes from a woman aged 55-70 years in good health. The DNA for the CDR3 is TGTGCCAGCAGTTTACTCGGGGGTTTCGGGAGCGAGCAGTACTTC. Encoded protein: CASSLLGGFGSEQYF.